This section outlines one T cell receptor (beta chain) sequence together with its context. Its antigen is currently unknown. The data were obtained in a study of shared clonotypes between healthy human individuals. General study findings and limits: Represented diversity (both genetic and exposure-history) was limited by the small number of donors.

The V gene lost 5 bases and the J gene lost 5 bases, with 21 bases spanning the gap. CDR1 SGHTA and CDR2 FQGNSA come from the germline V gene. The CDR3 totals 16 residues. Original analysis: Sequence data from immunoSEQ were junction-only and lacked quality scores; consequently, filtering differed. Repertoires were generated with immunoSEQ multiplex PCR, while TCRdb's copy carries only in-frame clones and drops some. The V and J calls and clone size come from that table; D and trimming were worked out from the DNA. The table has about 1 million clones, approximately 70% seen once; the top ten hold about 1.5%. A CD45RA+ naive subset and a CD45RA-negative memory subset were split from CD4+ cells.

The sequenced sample consisted of memory CD4+ T cells sorted from blood. The subset was: CD45RA-negative fraction. The rearrangement uses TRBV7-2 and TRBJ2-5, with a tentative D call TRBD2 (5 bases). This clonotype was sampled from a man younger than 30 in good health. The CDR3 sequence is CASSQAALRGWETQYF. CDR3 nucleotides: TGTGCCAGCAGCCAAGCGGCCCTCCGAGGGTGGGAGACCCAGTACTTC.